This T cell receptor beta chain originates from a study of blood T cells in healthy people across ages. Findings and limits, study-wide: Researchers report that TCR beta diversity correlated strongly with naive T cell percentage. Both naive CD4+ cell counts and diversity were greater in long-lived donors than in aged donors.

Details on this clonotype: The antigen remains undetermined.

Trimming pared 7 bases from V and 0 bases from J, leaving 20 bases between. The CDR3 is made up of 17 amino acids. CDR1 is MNHNY and CDR2 is SVGAGI in the germline V gene (reference sequence). For the second PCR, which ran for about 6 to 11 cycles, a sample-barcoded 5' primer and a J-beta primer mix were used. Each cDNA molecule carried a tag from a template-switch adaptor that contained 12 random nucleotides. Per-sample output comprised a minimum of 3 million paired-end reads containing CDR3. TCRdb re-analysed the 5' RACE reads in MiXCR, keeping a single row per CDR3 protein. The sample lists over 1.5 million distinct CDR3 sequences, approximately 50% seen once, with 2.1% in the top ten.

Input material: blood. V usage is TRBV6-6 and J usage is TRBJ2-3, with D maybe TRBD1 (6 bases). The source of this sequence is a woman aged 40 to 55 in good health. CDR3 bases: TGTGCCAGCAACCCGGTGGGGGCTGGCCCTAGCACAGATACGCAGTATTTT. Residues: CASNPVGAGPSTDTQYF.